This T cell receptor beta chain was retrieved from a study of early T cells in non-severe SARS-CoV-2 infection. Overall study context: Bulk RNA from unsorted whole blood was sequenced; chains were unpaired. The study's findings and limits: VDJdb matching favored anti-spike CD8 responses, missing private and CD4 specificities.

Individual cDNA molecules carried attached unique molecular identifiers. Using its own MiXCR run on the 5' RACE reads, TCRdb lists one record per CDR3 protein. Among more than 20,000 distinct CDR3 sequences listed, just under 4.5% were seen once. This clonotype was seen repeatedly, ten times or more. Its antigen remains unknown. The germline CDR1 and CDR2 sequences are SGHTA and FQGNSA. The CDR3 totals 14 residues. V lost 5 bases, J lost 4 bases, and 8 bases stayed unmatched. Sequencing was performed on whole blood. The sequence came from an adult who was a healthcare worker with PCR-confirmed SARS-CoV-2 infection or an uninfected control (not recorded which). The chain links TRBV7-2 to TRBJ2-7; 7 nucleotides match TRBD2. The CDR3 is CASSPGGSPYEQYF. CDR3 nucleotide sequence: TGTGCCAGCAGCCCGGGGGGTTCTCCTTACGAGCAGTACTTC.